One and the same sample provided the 20 T cell receptor beta chains below, sequenced in a study of T-cell memory formation after mild COVID-19. MiXCR, applied by TCRdb to the 5' RACE reads, yields one record per CDR3 protein. The sample holds approximately 570,000 distinct CDR3 sequences, approximately 18% seen once. Sequenced material: PBMCs or a T cell subset sorted from them (not recorded which). The receptors shown here come from an adult woman who had mild COVID-19 (a few samples of this study predate the infection). Cell type and time point are not known.

The chain is built from TRBV6-5 and TRBJ1-3, with TRBD1 matching over 8 bases. The germline CDR1 and CDR2 sequences are MNHEY and SVGAGI. The CDR3 is 13 amino acids. J was trimmed by 2 bases and V by 8 bases; bases with no gene match: 2. Written as DNA, the CDR3 is TGTGCCAGCCGACAGGGGACTGGAAACACCATATATTTT. Translating it yields CASRQGTGNTIYF.

V and J are TRBV12-3 or TRBV12-4 and TRBJ2-2; 9 bases line up with TRBD1. V gave up 3 bases and J gave up 3 bases; unmatched junction bases: 11. This CDR3 comprises 18 residues. CDR3 sequence (DNA): TGTGCCAGCAGTTTTAGTCCCGAGGACAGGGGCCACACCGGGGAGCTGTTTTTT. Amino acid sequence: CASSFSPEDRGHTGELFF.

V and J are TRBV5-1 and TRBJ2-1; TRBD2 is a possible D gene (6 bases). Germline V gene sequence: CDR1 SGHRS, CDR2 YFSETQ. Trimming removed 3 bases from V and 8 bases from J, with 15 bases in between. This CDR3 comprises 14 residues. The DNA of the CDR3 is TGCGCCAGCAGCTCCACCGGGGGTGATCATGAGCAGTTCTTC. It translates to CASSSTGGDHEQFF.

The chain is built from TRBV5-4 and TRBJ2-7, with D perhaps TRBD1 or TRBD2 (6 bases each). The CDR3 totals 15 residues. Per the germline V gene, CDR1 is SGHNT and CDR2 is YYREEE (reference sequence). With 2 bases removed from V and 1 base from J, the gap between germline ends came to 13 bases. CDR3 loop: CASSFSQGRSYEQYF. The CDR3 bases are TGTGCCAGCAGCTTTTCGCAGGGGAGGTCCTACGAGCAGTACTTC. Full variable domain (outside the CDR3, taken from reference TRBV5-4 and TRBJ2-7): ETGVTQSPTHLIKTRGQQVTLRCSSQSGHNTVSWYQQALGQGPQFIFQYYREEENGRGNFPPRFSGLQFPNYSSELNVNALELDDSALYLCASSFSQGRSYEQYFGPGTRLTVT.

This clonotype has just a few counts. This rearrangement joins TRBV7-7 to TRBJ2-5; weak D call: TRBD1 (5 bases). Germline V lookup: CDR1 SSHAT, CDR2 FNYEAQ (reference sequence). The CDR3 runs 18 residues. V was clipped by 4 bases and J by 1 base, with 22 bases between them. The CDR3 DNA sequence: TGTGCCAGCAGCTCCCCCCCCAAGGGGTTAGAAGCCCAAGAGACCCAGTACTTC. It specifies CASSSPPKGLEAQETQYF.

There are many counts of this clonotype. The genes are TRBV7-9 and TRBJ2-7; D remains ambiguous. Trimming cost V 5 bases and J 3 bases, with 8 bases left between them. The CDR3 spans 12 residues. CDR1 and CDR2 from the germline V gene are SEHNR and FQNEAQ (reference sequence). The CDR3: CASSPPGYEQYF. The CDR3 nucleotides read TGTGCCAGCAGCCCCCCCGGCTACGAGCAGTACTTC.

This clonotype has ten or more counts. V is TRBV19 and J is TRBJ2-2; the match to TRBD1 covers 8 bases. This CDR3 comprises 13 residues. Germline CDR1 and CDR2: LNHDA and SQIVND (reference sequence). V shed 7 bases and J 5 bases; nucleotides not matched to a gene: 3. CDR3 region: CASNTGGTGELFF. The CDR3 coding sequence is TGTGCCAGTAACACAGGGGGTACCGGGGAGCTGTTTTTT. Together with reference TRBV19 and TRBJ2-2, the CDR3 gives the full variable domain: DGGITQSPKYLFRKEGQNVTLSCEQNLNHDAMYWYRQDPGQGLRLIYYSQIVNDFQKGDIAEGYSVSREKKESFPLTVTSAQKNPTAFYLCASNTGGTGELFFGEGSRLTVL.

This clonotype appeared a few times. V usage is TRBV29-1 and J usage is TRBJ2-7; the D gene is possibly TRBD1 (6 bases). The ends were cut back, 5 bases at V and 3 bases at J, with 14 bases in the middle. The CDR3 contains 13 residues. Germline assignment: CDR1 SQVTM and CDR2 ANQGSEA. CDR3 loop: CSVPGTTIYEQYF. For the CDR3, the DNA is TGCAGCGTTCCCGGGACAACGATCTACGAGCAGTACTTC.

There are a few counts of this clonotype. The rearrangement uses TRBV12-3 or TRBV12-4 and TRBJ1-6; possible D gene TRBD1, 5 bases. The V end lost 5 bases, the J end lost 7 bases, and 12 bases lay between the germline ends. The CDR3 is made up of 14 amino acids. The CDR3 region is CASSPSGGNSPLHF. The CDR3 region has the DNA TGTGCCAGCAGTCCTTCGGGGGGGAATTCACCCCTCCACTTT.

This clonotype was picked up a small number of times. The V call is TRBV5-4, the J call TRBJ2-2; TRBD1 matches at 9 bases. This CDR3 spans 16 amino acids. V was clipped by 4 bases and J by 5 bases; unmatched bases: 9. The germline gives CDR1 SGHNT, CDR2 YYREEE (reference sequence). The CDR3 loop reads CASSPRDRAPTGELFF. The DNA for the CDR3 is TGTGCCAGCAGCCCCCGGGACAGGGCGCCGACCGGGGAGCTGTTTTTT.

This clonotype was seen more than once but under ten times. The chain uses TRBV11-2 and TRBJ2-5; the D gene is possibly TRBD1 (5 bases). CDR1 SGHAT and CDR2 FQNNGV come from the germline V gene. V gave up 0 bases and J gave up 5 bases, with 16 bases separating them. The CDR3 consists of 16 residues. CDR3: CASSLDTPGQLETQYF. The CDR3 DNA follows: TGTGCCAGCAGCTTAGATACGCCAGGGCAGCTGGAGACCCAGTACTTC. The full variable domain, in which reference TRBV11-2 and TRBJ2-5 provide the parts outside the CDR3, is EAGVAQSPRYKIIEKRQSVAFWCNPISGHATLYWYQQILGQGPKLLIQFQNNGVVDDSQLPKDRFSAERLKGVDSTLKIQPAKLEDSAVYLCASSLDTPGQLETQYFGPGTRLLVL.

This chain joins TRBV6-1 and TRBJ1-3, with TRBD1 matching 7 bases. The CDR3 consists of 16 residues. Germline assignment: CDR1 MNHNS and CDR2 SASEGT. The ends lost 7 bases at V and 0 bases at J; junction bases unmatched: 9. The CDR3 DNA reads TGTGCCAGCAAGAGGACAGGCGCACTCTCTGGAAACACCATATATTTT. This sequence encodes CASKRTGALSGNTIYF.

A few counts support this clonotype. The chain couples TRBV5-5 to TRBJ2-3; 7 bases line up with TRBD1. Germline loops: CDR1 SGHKS, CDR2 YYEKEE (reference sequence). CDR3 length: 15 amino acids. V was clipped by 3 bases and J by 2 bases; unmatched bases: 6. The chain's CDR3 is CASSYRGTYTDTQYF. CDR3 nucleotides: TGTGCCAGCAGCTACAGGGGAACCTACACAGATACGCAGTATTTT.

The rearrangement uses TRBV9 and TRBJ1-1; perhaps TRBD1 as D (5 bases). Germline assignment: CDR1 SGDLS and CDR2 YYNGEE. Trimming left V 0 bases short and J 5 bases short, with 20 bases between. This CDR3 is built from 17 residues. The CDR3 loop is CASSVDDRNPGGTEAFF. In DNA form, the CDR3 reads TGTGCCAGCAGCGTAGACGACAGAAATCCGGGAGGGACTGAAGCTTTCTTT.

The chain employs TRBV10-3 and TRBJ1-1; the D is unclear. The CDR3 covers 13 residues. CDR1 is ENHRY, CDR2 SYGVKD, per germline. Trimming removed 8 bases at V and 3 bases at J, with 13 bases between. The CDR3 sequence: CAIAFEDYTEAFF. In DNA form, the CDR3 reads TGTGCCATCGCCTTCGAGGATTACACTGAAGCTTTCTTT.

This chain connects TRBV12-3 or TRBV12-4 to TRBJ2-6; D is possibly TRBD1 (6 bases). This CDR3 spans 17 amino acids. Trimming stripped 5 bases from V and 4 bases from J, with 18 bases between. The CDR3 region is CASSPIVGGPGANVLTF. CDR3 nucleotides: TGTGCCAGCAGTCCAATTGTTGGGGGCCCGGGGGCCAACGTCCTGACTTTC.

This chain uses TRBV25-1 with TRBJ2-7; 8 nucleotides match TRBD1. The V and J ends lost 4 bases and 3 bases, in that order; junction bases with no gene match: 14. CDR1 is MGHDK, CDR2 SYGVNS, per germline. There are 17 residues in the CDR3. The CDR3 DNA is TGTGCCAGCAGTGCCGAGGTCTGGGGCAGGGGGCACTACGAGCAGTACTTC. It translates to CASSAEVWGRGHYEQYF.

J is TRBJ2-7 and V is TRBV7-2; tentative D call: TRBD1 (6 bases). V lost 0 bases, J lost 5 bases, and 14 bases lay in between. Germline loops: CDR1 SGHTA, CDR2 FQGNSA. This CDR3 is built from 15 residues. The chain's CDR3 is CASSLALGARNEQYF. The CDR3 coding sequence is TGTGCCAGCAGCTTAGCGCTGGGGGCAAGAAACGAGCAGTACTTC.

The gene calls are TRBV5-1 and TRBJ2-7, with D possibly being TRBD1 or TRBD2 (8 bases each). The germline V gene encodes CDR1 SGHRS and CDR2 YFSETQ. V lost 6 bases and J 7 bases, leaving 17 bases between the germline ends. The CDR3 runs to 13 residues. CDR3 sequence: CASIGTGGGEQYF. In DNA form, the CDR3 reads TGCGCCAGCATTGGGACAGGCGGGGGGGAGCAGTACTTC.

The CDR3 DNA reads as TGTGCCAGCAGCTTAGAGGGACAGGGGACCTTGGATGAGCAGTTCTTC. This encodes CASSLEGQGTLDEQFF. V and J are TRBV11-2 and TRBJ2-1; 10 bases match TRBD1. Losses at the gene ends were 0 bases for V and 8 bases for J; bases not matched to a gene: 7. The CDR3 totals 16 residues. The V gene's germline CDR1 is SGHAT and CDR2 FQNNGV.